This T cell receptor (beta chain) was retrieved from a study of T-cell memory formation after mild COVID-19. Overall study context: The two donors had largely donor-specific TCR clusters.

This clonotype was observed a few times. TCRalpha and TCRbeta libraries used 5'RACE with constant-segment primers and UMIs. TCRdb passed the 5' RACE reads through MiXCR, listing each CDR3 protein once. Seen here are 200,000 to 250,000 distinct CDR3 sequences, about 16% observed once, and the top ten hold over 2%. The CDR3 totals 14 residues. Trimming stripped 5 bases from V and 1 base from J, with 10 bases between. The germline V gene encodes CDR1 KGHDR and CDR2 SFDVKD. The specimen was PBMCs or a T cell subset sorted from them (not recorded which). The source is an adult woman who had mild COVID-19 (a few samples of this study predate the infection). Cell type and time point are not known. The chain couples TRBV24-1 to TRBJ1-1; D remains unclear. CDR3 in DNA: TGTGCCACCAGTGGGACCGCCGCGAACACTGAAGCTTTCTTT. Protein product: CATSGTAANTEAFF.